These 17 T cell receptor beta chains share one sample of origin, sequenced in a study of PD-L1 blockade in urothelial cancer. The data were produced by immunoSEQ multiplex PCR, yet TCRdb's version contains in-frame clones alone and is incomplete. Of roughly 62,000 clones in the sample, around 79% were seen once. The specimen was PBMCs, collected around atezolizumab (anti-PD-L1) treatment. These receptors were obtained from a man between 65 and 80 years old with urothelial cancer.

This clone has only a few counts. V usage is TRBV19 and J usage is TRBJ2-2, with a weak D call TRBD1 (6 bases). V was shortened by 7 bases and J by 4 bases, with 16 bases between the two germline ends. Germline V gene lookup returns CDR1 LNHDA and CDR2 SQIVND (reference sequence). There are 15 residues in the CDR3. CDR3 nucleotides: TGTGCCAGTACCTCGACAGGTAGAGGCACCGGGGAGCTGTTTTTT. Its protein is CASTSTGRGTGELFF.

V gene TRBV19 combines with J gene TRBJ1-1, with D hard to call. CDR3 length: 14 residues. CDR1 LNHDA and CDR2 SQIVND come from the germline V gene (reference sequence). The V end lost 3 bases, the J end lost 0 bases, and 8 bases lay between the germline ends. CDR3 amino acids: CASSIGLLNTEAFF. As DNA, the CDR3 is TGTGCCAGTAGTATTGGGCTTCTGAACACTGAAGCTTTCTTT.

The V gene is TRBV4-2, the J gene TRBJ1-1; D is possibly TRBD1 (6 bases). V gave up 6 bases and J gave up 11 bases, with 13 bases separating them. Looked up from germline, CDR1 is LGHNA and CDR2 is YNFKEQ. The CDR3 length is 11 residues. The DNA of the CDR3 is TGTGCCAGCAGGAGGGGAGACAGGGCTTTCTTT. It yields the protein CASRRGDRAFF.

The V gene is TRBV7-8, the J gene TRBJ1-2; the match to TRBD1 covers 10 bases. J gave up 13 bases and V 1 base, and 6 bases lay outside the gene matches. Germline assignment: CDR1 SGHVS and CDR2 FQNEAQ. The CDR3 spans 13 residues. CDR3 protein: CASSLGRDRGSTF. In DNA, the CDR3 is TGTGCCAGCAGCTTAGGTCGGGACAGGGGTTCCACCTTC. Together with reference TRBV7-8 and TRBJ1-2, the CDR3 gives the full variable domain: GAGVSQSPRYKVAKRGQDVALRCDPISGHVSLFWYQQALGQGPEFLTYFQNEAQLDKSGLPSDRFFAERPEGSVSTLKIQRTQQEDSAVYLCASSLGRDRGSTFGSGTRLTVV.

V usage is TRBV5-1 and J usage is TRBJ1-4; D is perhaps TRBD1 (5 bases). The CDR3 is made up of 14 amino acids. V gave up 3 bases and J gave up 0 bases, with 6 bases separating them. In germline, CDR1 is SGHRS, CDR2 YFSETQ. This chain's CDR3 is CASSSTATNEKLFF. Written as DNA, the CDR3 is TGCGCCAGCAGCTCGACAGCAACTAATGAAAAACTGTTTTTT.

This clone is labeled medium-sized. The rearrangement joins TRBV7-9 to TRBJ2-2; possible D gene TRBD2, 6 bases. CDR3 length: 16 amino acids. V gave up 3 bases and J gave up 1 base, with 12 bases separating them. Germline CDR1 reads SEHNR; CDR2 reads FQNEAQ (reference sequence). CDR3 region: CASSLGLAKNTGELFF. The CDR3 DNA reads TGTGCCAGCAGCTTGGGGCTAGCGAAGAACACCGGGGAGCTGTTTTTT. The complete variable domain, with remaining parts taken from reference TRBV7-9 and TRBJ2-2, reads DTGVSQNPRHKITKRGQNVTFRCDPISEHNRLYWYRQTLGQGPEFLTYFQNEAQLEKSRLLSDRFSAERPKGSFSTLEIQRTEQGDSAMYLCASSLGLAKNTGELFFGEGSRLTVL.

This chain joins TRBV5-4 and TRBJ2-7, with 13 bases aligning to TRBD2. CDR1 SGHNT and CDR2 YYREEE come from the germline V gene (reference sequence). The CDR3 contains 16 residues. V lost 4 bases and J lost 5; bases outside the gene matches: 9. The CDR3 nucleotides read TGTGCCAGCAGCACCCGGACTAGCGGGAGTTGGAACGAGCAGTACTTC. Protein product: CASSTRTSGSWNEQYF.

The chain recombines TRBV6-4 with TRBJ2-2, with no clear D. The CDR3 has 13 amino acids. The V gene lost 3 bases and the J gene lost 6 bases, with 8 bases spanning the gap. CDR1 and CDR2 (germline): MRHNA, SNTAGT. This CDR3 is CASSEGSAGELFF. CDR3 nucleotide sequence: TGTGCCAGCAGTGAGGGCTCGGCCGGGGAGCTGTTTTTT.

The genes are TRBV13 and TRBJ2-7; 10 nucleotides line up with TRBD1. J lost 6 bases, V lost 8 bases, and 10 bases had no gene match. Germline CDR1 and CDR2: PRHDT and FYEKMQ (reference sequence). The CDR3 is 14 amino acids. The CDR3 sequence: CASAGGTGEGEQYF. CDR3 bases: TGTGCCAGCGCGGGCGGGACAGGGGAGGGCGAGCAGTACTTC.

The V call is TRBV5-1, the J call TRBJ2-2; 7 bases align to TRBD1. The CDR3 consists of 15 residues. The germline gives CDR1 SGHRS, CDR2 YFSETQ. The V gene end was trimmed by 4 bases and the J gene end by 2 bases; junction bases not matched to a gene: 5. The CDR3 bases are TGCGCCAGCAGCCCGGGACAGATTAACACCGGGGAGCTGTTTTTT. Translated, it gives CASSPGQINTGELFF.

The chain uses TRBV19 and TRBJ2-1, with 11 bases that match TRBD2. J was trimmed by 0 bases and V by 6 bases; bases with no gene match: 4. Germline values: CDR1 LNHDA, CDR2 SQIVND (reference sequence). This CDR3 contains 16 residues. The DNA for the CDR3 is TGTGCCAGTAGATCTAGCGGGAGGAGCTCCTACAATGAGCAGTTCTTC. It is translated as CASRSSGRSSYNEQFF.

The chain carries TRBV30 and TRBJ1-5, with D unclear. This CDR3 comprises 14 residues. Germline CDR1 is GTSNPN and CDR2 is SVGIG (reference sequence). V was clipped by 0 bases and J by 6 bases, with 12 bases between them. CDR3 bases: TGTGCCTGGAGTGTTGCCACTTTTAGTCAGCCCCAGCATTTT. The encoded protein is CAWSVATFSQPQHF. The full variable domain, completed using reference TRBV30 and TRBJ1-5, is SQTIHQWPATLVQPVGSPLSLECTVEGTSNPNLYWYRQAAGRGLQLLFYSVGIGQISSEVPQNLSASRPQDRQFILSSKKLLLSDSGFYLCAWSVATFSQPQHFGDGTRLSIL.

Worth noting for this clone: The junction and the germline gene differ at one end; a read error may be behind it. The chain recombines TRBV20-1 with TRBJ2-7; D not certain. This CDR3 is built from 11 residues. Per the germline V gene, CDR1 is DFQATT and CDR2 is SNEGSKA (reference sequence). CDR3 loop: CSARESYEQYF. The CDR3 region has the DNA TGCAGTGCAAGAGAGAGCTACGAGCAGTACTTC.

Written as DNA, the CDR3 is TGTGCCAGCAGTGCGGGACAGGGCGGGGGATACGAGCAGTACTTC. It translates to CASSAGQGGGYEQYF. The rearrangement uses TRBV27 and TRBJ2-7; 9 nucleotides match TRBD1. Germline CDR1 reads MNHEY; CDR2 reads SMNVEV (reference sequence). V gave up 5 bases and J gave up 4 bases; unmatched junction bases: 9. This CDR3 is 15 amino acids long.

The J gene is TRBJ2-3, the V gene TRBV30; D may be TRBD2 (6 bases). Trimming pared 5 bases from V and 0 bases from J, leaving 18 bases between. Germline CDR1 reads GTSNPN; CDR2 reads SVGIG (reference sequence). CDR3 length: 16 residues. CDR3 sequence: CAWAPGLATSTDTQYF. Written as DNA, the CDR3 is TGTGCCTGGGCCCCTGGCCTAGCGACTAGCACAGATACGCAGTATTTT.

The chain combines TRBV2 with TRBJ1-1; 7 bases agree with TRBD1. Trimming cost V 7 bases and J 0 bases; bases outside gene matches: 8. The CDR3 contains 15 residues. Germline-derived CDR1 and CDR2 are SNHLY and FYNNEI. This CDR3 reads CASTRPGQMNTEAFF. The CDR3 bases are TGTGCCAGCACCCGACCGGGACAGATGAACACTGAAGCTTTCTTT.

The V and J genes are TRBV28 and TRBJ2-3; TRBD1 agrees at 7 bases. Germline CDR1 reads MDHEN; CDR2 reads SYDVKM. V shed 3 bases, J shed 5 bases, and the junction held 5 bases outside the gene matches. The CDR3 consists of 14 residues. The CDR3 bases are TGTGCCAGCAGTTTGACAGGGACCCAAGATACGCAGTATTTT. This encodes CASSLTGTQDTQYF.